This T cell receptor (beta chain) stems from a study of blood T cell repertoires in COVID-19. Across the study: The United States, Italy and Spain provided the acute and convalescent COVID-19 samples. Sources were T cells, B-cell-depleted T cells, or PBMCs; the material itself was cDNA or gDNA.

V lost 6 bases, J lost 2 bases, and 1 base stayed unmatched. Germline values: CDR1 MNHEY, CDR2 SVGEGT. This CDR3 spans 14 amino acids. Per the study methods: Counts of nucleated cells, estimated from reference gene primer amplification, were obtained. Clones were sequenced by immunoSEQ multiplex PCR, and TCRdb holds only the in-frame ones, with some missing. That table supplies the V and J calls and clone size; D and trimming were determined from the DNA. The sample holds about 170,000 clones, 88% seen once. This receptor was obtained from a man aged 50-60 years who had recovered from COVID-19. The rearrangement uses TRBV6-2 or TRBV6-3 and TRBJ1-6; 7 positions match TRBD1. Material for sequencing was peripheral blood. The CDR3 region has the DNA TGTGCCAGCAGCGACAGGGCCTATAATTCACCCCTCCACTTT. Amino acids: CASSDRAYNSPLHF.